The 10 T cell receptor beta chains below come from one sample, sequenced in a study of Ad26.COV2.S vaccination and SARS-CoV-2 variants. Generated by immunoSEQ multiplex PCR, the TCRdb table keeps only in-frame clones and is missing some. The sample contains about 480,000 clones, roughly nine tenths of which appear only once. The sample's treatment: 15 to 20 received Ad26.COV2.S at low or high dose, single or two shots; about 5 received placebo; per-sample allocation not given. Samples analyzed were those drawn on day 63 after the first vaccine or placebo injection. Material: peripheral blood, obtained in a trial of Ad26.COV2.S vaccine versus placebo. The receptors originated from a person between 18 and 65 years old who received the Ad26.COV2.S COVID-19 vaccine or a placebo.

CDR3 in amino acids: CASSQEVSGRAGELFF. CDR3 sequence (DNA): TGTGCCAGCAGCCAAGAAGTCAGCGGGAGGGCCGGGGAGCTGTTTTTT. The chain couples TRBV3-1 (or the pseudogene TRBV3-2) to TRBJ2-2; TRBD2 matches 10 bases. With 0 bases clipped from V and 6 bases from J, the junction kept 4 bases outside the gene matches. This CDR3 is built from 16 residues. In germline, CDR1 is LGHDT, CDR2 YNNKEL (reference sequence).

The genes are TRBV6-6 and TRBJ1-5, with D possibly being TRBD1 (5 bases). Germline V gene sequence: CDR1 MNHNY, CDR2 SVGAGI (reference sequence). The CDR3 length is 13 residues. V shed 6 bases and J shed 2 bases, with 8 bases lying between them. CDR3 in amino acids: CASRLTGNQPQHF. Written as DNA, the CDR3 is TGTGCCAGCAGATTGACAGGCAATCAGCCCCAGCATTTT.

The chain recombines TRBV5-6 with TRBJ1-5; D may be TRBD1 (5 bases). This CDR3 contains 17 residues. CDR1 is SGHDT, CDR2 YYEEEE, per germline. V lost 4 bases and J lost 0, with 17 bases in between. In DNA form, the CDR3 reads TGTGCCAGCAGCGTATGGCGCCCCGGGGGTAGCAATCAGCCCCAGCATTTT. Its translation is CASSVWRPGGSNQPQHF.

The chain uses TRBV15 and TRBJ2-3; TRBD2 aligns across 7 bases. Germline trimming cut 0 bases from V and 1 base from J; bases unmatched to any gene: 7. From germline, CDR1 is LNHNV and CDR2 YYDKDF (reference sequence). The CDR3 is made up of 17 amino acids. The CDR3 sequence: CATSRDGEGRGTDTQYF. CDR3 bases: TGTGCCACCAGCAGAGATGGGGAGGGTCGAGGCACAGATACGCAGTATTTT.

The chain employs TRBV29-1 and TRBJ2-2, with 10 bases that match TRBD2. Germline CDR1 and CDR2: SQVTM and ANQGSEA. This CDR3 region has 14 residues. With 7 bases clipped from V and 5 bases from J, the junction kept 7 bases outside the gene matches. The CDR3 loop reads CSGLLAGVTGELFF. CDR3 sequence (DNA): TGCAGCGGCCTTCTAGCGGGAGTAACCGGGGAGCTGTTTTTT.

Turning to this clone: This sample also contains other DNA sequences that code for the same CDR3. This chain uses TRBV19 with TRBJ2-1; D tentatively reads TRBD1 or TRBD2 (6 bases each). From germline, CDR1 is LNHDA and CDR2 SQIVND (reference sequence). V was cut by 6 bases and J by 7 bases, with 10 bases left in between. The CDR3 is 12 residues long. As DNA, the CDR3 is TGTGCCAGTAGACGGGGGCGAAATGAGCAGTTCTTC. Translated, it gives CASRRGRNEQFF.

The chain recombines TRBV2 with TRBJ2-7; D call uncertain. V was cut by 2 bases and J by 6 bases, with 11 bases left in between. CDR3 length equals 13 residues. Germline values: CDR1 SNHLY, CDR2 FYNNEI. CDR3 in amino acids: CASSESHLREQYF. The CDR3 DNA reads TGTGCCAGCAGTGAATCCCACCTCCGCGAGCAGTACTTC.

The chain carries TRBV28 and TRBJ2-7; 11 nucleotides line up with TRBD2. The ends lost 6 bases at V and 1 base at J; junction bases unmatched: 2. CDR1 MDHEN and CDR2 SYDVKM come from the germline V gene. There are 14 residues in the CDR3. The CDR3 here is CASRLAGGSYEQYF. CDR3 coding DNA: TGTGCCAGCAGGTTAGCGGGAGGGTCCTACGAGCAGTACTTC.

CDR3 sequence (DNA): TGTGCTAGTGGTTTGGACCACCGACAGGATGGAGCCTACGAGCAGTACTTC. This encodes CASGLDHRQDGAYEQYF. The chain links TRBV12-5 to TRBJ2-7, with a tentative D call TRBD1 (6 bases). This CDR3 region has 17 residues. V lost 1 base and J 2 bases, leaving 18 bases between the germline ends. The germline gives CDR1 LGHNT, CDR2 FRNRAP.

This rearrangement joins TRBV9 to TRBJ1-1; a weak D match, TRBD1 (5 bases). CDR1 is SGDLS, CDR2 YYNGEE, per germline. The V end was cut by 0 bases, the J end by 2 bases, with 20 bases between. There are 18 residues in the CDR3. The CDR3 loop reads CASSVEDLGTILNTEAFF. As DNA, the CDR3 is TGTGCCAGCAGCGTAGAGGACCTCGGGACTATACTTAACACTGAAGCTTTCTTT.